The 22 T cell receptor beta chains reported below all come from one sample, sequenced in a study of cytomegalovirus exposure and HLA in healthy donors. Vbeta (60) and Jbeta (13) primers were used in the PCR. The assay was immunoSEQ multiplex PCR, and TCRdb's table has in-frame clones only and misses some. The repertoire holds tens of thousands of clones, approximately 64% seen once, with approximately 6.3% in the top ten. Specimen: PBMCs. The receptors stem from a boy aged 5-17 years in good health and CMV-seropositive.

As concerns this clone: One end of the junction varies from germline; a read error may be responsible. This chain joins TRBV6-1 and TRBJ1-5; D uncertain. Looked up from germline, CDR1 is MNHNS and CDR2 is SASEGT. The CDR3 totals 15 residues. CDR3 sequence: CASSPVRESHQPQNF. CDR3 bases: TGTGCCAGCAGTCCGGTGAGGGAAAGCCATCAGCCCCAGAATTTT.

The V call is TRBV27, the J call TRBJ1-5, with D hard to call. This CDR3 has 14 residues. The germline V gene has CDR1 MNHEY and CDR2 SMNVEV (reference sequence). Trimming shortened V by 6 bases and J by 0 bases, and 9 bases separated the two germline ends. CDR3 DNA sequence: TGTGCCAGCAGAGACACATATAGCAATCAGCCCCAGCATTTT. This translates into CASRDTYSNQPQHF.

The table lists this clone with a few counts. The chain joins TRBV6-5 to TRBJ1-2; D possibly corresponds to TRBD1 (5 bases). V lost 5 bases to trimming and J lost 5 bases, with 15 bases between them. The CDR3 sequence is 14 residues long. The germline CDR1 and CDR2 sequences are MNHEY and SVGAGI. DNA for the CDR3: TGTGCCAGCAGTCCCCAGGGAGGAGAGTATGGCTACACCTTC. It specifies CASSPQGGEYGYTF.

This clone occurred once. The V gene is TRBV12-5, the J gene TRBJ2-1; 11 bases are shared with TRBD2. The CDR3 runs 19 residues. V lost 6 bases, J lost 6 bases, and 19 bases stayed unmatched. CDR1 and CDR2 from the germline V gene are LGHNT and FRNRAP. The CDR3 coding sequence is TGTGCTAGTGGCCCAGCCCGGGGGGGACTAGCGGTCGATTTCAATGAGCAGTTCTTC. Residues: CASGPARGGLAVDFNEQFF.

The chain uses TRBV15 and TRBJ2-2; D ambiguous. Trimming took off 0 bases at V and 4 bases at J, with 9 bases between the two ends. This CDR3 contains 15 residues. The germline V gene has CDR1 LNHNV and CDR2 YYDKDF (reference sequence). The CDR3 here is CATSRDAIPTGELFF. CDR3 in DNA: TGTGCCACCAGCAGAGATGCGATTCCCACCGGGGAGCTGTTTTTT.

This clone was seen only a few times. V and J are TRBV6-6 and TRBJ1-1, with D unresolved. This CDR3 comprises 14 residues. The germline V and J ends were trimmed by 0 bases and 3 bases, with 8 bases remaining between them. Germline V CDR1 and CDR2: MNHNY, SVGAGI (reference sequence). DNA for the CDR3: TGTGCCAGCAGTTACTCAATGGCTGACACTGAAGCTTTCTTT. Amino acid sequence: CASSYSMADTEAFF.

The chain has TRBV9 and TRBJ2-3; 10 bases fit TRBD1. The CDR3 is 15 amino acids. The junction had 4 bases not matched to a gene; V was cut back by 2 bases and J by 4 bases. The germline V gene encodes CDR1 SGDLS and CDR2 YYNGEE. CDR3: CASSVGTGASDTQYF. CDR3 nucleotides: TGTGCCAGCAGCGTGGGGACAGGGGCCTCAGATACGCAGTATTTT.

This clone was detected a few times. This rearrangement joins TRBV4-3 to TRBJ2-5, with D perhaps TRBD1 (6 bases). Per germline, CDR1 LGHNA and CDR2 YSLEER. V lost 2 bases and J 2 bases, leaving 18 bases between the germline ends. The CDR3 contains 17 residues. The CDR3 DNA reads TGCGCCAGCAGCCAACTATACGTTGCAGGGGTTCAAGAGACCCAGTACTTC. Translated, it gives CASSQLYVAGVQETQYF.

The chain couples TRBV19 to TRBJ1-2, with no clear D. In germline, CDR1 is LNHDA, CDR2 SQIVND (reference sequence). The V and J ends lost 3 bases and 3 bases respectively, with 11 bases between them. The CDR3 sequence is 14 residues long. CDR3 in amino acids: CASSIPRLDYGYTF. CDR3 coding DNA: TGTGCCAGTAGTATTCCTCGGTTGGACTATGGCTACACCTTC.

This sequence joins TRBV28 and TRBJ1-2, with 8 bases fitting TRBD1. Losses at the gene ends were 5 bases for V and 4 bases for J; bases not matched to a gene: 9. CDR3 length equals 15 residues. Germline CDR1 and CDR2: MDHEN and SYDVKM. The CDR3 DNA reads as TGTGCCAGCAGTCTAACAGGGGGAATTGGCTATGGCTACACCTTC. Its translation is CASSLTGGIGYGYTF.

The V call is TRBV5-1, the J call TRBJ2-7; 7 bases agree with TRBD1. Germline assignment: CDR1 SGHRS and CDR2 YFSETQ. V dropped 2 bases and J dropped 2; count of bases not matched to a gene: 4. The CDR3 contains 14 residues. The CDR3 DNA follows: TGCGCCAGCAGCTTACAGGGGCCCCCCTACGAGCAGTACTTC. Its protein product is CASSLQGPPYEQYF.

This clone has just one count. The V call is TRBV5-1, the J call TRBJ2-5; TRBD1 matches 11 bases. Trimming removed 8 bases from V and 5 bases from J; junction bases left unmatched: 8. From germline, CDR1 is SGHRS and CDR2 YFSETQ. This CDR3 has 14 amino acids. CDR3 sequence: CASGQGAGRETQYF. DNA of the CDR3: TGCGCCAGTGGACAGGGGGCGGGCCGGGAGACCCAGTACTTC.

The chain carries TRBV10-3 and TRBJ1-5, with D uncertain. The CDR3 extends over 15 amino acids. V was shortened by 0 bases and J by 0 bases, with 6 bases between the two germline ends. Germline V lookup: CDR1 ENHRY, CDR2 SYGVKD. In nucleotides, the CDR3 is TGTGCCATCAGTGAGTCTAGTATTAGCAATCAGCCCCAGCATTTT. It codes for CAISESSISNQPQHF.

The CDR3 here is CASSEALRGVENTEAFF. The CDR3 region has the DNA TGTGCCAGCAGTGAAGCGCTTCGAGGAGTTGAGAACACTGAAGCTTTCTTT. The chain is built from TRBV6-1 and TRBJ1-1; D remains ambiguous. With 0 bases removed from V and 1 base from J, the gap between germline ends came to 15 bases. The CDR3 consists of 17 residues. Per the germline V gene, CDR1 is MNHNS and CDR2 is SASEGT.

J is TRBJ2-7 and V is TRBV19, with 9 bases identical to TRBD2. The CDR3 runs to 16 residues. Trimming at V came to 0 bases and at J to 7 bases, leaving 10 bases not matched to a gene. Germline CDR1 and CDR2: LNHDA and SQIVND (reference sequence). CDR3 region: CASSIDASGTRYEQYF. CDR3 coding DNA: TGTGCCAGTAGTATAGATGCTAGCGGGACCCGCTATGAGCAGTACTTC. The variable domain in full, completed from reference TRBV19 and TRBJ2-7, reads DGGITQSPKYLFRKEGQNVTLSCEQNLNHDAMYWYRQDPGQGLRLIYYSQIVNDFQKGDIAEGYSVSREKKESFPLTVTSAQKNPTAFYLCASSIDASGTRYEQYFGPGTRLTVT.

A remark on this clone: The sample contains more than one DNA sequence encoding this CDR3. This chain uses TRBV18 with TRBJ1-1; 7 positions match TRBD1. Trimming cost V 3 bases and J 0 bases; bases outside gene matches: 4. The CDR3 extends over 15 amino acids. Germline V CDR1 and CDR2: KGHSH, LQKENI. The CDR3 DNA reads TGTGCCAGCTCACCGTTGGGACAGATGAACACTGAAGCTTTCTTT. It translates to CASSPLGQMNTEAFF.

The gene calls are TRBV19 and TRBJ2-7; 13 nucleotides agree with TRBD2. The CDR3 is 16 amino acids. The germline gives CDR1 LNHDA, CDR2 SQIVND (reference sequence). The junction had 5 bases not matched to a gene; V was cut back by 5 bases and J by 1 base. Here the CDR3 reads CASSPGLAGASYEQYF. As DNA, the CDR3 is TGTGCCAGTAGTCCCGGACTAGCGGGGGCATCCTACGAGCAGTACTTC.

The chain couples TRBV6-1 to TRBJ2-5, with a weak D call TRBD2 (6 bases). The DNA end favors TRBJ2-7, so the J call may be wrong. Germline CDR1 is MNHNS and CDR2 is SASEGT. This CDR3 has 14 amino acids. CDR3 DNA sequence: TGTGCCAGCAGTGATGTACTAGCTCTGGACGAGCAGTACTTC. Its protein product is CASSDVLALDEQYF.

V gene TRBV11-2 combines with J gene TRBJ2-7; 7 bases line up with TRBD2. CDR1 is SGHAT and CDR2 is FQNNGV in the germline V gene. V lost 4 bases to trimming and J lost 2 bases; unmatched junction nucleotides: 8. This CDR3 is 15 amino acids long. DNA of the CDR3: TGTGCCAGCAGCTACTATAGCGGGCCAGCCTACGAGCAGTACTTC. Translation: CASSYYSGPAYEQYF.

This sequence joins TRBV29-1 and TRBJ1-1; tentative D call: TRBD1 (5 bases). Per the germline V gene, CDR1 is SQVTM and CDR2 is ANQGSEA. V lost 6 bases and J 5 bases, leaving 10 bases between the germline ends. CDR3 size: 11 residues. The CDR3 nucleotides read TGCAGCGTATGGGGGGGGACTGAAGCTTTCTTT. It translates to CSVWGGTEAFF.

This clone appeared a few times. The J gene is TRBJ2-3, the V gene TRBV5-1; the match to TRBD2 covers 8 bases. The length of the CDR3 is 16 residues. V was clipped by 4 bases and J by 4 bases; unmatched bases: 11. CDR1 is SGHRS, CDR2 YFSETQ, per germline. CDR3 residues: CASSGGVERGPDTQYF. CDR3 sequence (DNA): TGCGCCAGCAGCGGCGGGGTCGAGCGGGGGCCAGATACGCAGTATTTT.

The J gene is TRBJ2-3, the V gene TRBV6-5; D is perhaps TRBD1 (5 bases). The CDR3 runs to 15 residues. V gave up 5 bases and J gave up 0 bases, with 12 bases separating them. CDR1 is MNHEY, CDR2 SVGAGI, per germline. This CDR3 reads CASSPSWGSTDTQYF. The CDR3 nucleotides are TGTGCCAGCAGTCCCTCGTGGGGCAGCACAGATACGCAGTATTTT.